This T cell receptor (beta chain) was recovered during a study of Graves' ophthalmopathy and Graves' hyperthyroidism. For the study at large: The collection of peripheral blood took place at initial diagnosis, before any treatment. Study outcomes and limitations: Distinction of ophthalmopathy from stable hyperthyroidism by a 13-signature model reached 85% to 90% sensitivity and 81.08% specificity.

CDR3 length equals 13 residues. Germline V gene sequence: CDR1 SQVTM, CDR2 ANQGSEA. The ends were cut back, 7 bases at V and 0 bases at J, with 12 bases in the middle. Ophthalmopathy cases showed moderate-to-severe activity, scoring CAS ≥3 and NOSPECS ≥4, with duration under 3 months. Certain patients, namely those with other autoimmune diseases, uncontrolled infections, pregnancy or lactation, were excluded. About this clonotype: Its antigen is as yet unknown.

Amplified material comprised TCR beta CDR3 regions derived from RNA transcripts. First-round RT-PCR used HTBI primers; second-round multiplex PCR followed. TCRdb re-called the multiplex PCR reads through MiXCR, storing one row per CDR3 protein. Among 660,000 or so distinct CDR3 sequences, approximately 39% were seen once, and the ten largest hold 3% to 4%. The clonotype originates from an adult man with Graves' ophthalmopathy. Material: peripheral blood. The rearrangement uses TRBV29-1 and TRBJ1-2; D is uncertain. CDR3 sequence: CSATEGPNYGYTF. CDR3 nucleotides: TGCAGCGCCACGGAGGGCCCTAACTATGGCTACACCTTC.